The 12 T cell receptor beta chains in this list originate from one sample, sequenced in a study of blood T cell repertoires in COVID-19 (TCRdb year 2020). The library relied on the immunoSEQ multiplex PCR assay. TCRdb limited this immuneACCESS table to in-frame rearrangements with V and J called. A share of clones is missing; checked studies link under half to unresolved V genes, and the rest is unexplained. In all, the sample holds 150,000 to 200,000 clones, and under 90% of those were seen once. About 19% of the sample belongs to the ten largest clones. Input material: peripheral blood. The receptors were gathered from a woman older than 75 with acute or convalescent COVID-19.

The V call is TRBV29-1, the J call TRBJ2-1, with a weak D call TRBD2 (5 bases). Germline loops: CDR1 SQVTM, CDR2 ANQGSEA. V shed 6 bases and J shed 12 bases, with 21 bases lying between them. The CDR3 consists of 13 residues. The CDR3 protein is CSVRRLGVRVQFF. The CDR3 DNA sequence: TGCAGCGTCCGGAGGTTGGGAGTTCGGGTGCAGTTCTTC.

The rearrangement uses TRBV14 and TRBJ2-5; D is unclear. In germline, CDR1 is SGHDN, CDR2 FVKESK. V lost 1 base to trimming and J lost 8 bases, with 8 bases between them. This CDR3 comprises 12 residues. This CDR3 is CASSQVGRTQYF. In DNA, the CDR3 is TGTGCCAGCAGCCAAGTGGGCCGTACCCAGTACTTC.

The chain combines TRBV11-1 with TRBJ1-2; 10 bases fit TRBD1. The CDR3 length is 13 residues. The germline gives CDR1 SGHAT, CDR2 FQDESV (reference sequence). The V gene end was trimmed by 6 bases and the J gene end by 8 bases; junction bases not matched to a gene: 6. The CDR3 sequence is CASRRTGGKGYTF. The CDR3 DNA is TGTGCCAGCAGACGGACAGGGGGGAAAGGCTACACCTTC.

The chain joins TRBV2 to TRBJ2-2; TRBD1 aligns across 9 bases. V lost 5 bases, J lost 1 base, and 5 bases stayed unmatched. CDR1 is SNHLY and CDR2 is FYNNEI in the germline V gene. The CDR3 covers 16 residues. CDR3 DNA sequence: TGTGCCAGCAGTCAACAGGGGGCAGGGAACACCGGGGAGCTGTTTTTT. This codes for CASSQQGAGNTGELFF.

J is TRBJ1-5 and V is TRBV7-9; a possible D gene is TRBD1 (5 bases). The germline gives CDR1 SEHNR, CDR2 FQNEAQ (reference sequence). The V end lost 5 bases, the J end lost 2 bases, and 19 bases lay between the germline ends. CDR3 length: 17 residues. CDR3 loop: CASSPTGVGGGNQPQHF. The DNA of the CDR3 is TGTGCCAGCAGCCCCACAGGCGTCGGCGGAGGCAATCAGCCCCAGCATTTT.

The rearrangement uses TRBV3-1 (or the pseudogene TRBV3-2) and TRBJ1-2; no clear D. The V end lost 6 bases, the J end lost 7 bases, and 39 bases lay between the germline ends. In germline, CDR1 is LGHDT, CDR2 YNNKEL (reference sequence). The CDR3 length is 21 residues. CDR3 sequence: CASRLPKEAPGWRKGGAGYTF. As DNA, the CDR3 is TGTGCCAGCAGATTACCCAAAGAAGCTCCGGGGTGGAGGAAGGGAGGTGCTGGCTACACCTTC.

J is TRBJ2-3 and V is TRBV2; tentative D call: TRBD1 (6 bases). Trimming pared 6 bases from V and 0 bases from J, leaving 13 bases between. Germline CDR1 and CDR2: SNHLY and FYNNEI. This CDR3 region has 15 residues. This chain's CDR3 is CASSSDRSSTDTQYF. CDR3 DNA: TGTGCCAGCAGCAGCGACAGGTCTAGCACAGATACGCAGTATTTT.

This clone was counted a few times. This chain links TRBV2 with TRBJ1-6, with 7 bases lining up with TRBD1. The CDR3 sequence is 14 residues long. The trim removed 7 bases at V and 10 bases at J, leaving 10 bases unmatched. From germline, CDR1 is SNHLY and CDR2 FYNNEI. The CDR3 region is CASKNRGLGSPLHF. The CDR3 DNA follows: TGTGCCAGCAAAAACAGGGGCTTGGGATCACCCCTCCACTTT.

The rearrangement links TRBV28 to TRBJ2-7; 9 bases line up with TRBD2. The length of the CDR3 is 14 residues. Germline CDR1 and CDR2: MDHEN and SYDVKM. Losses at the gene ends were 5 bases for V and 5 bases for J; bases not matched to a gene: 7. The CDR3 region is CASSIAGVIDEQYF. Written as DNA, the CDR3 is TGTGCCAGCAGTATAGCGGGAGTGATAGACGAGCAGTACTTC.

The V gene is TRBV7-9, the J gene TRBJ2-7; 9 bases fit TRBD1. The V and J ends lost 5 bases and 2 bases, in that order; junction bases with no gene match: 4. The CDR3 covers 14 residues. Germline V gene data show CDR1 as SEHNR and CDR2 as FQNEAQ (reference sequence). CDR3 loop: CASSPTGGAYEQYF. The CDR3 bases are TGTGCCAGCAGCCCGACAGGGGGGGCCTACGAGCAGTACTTC.

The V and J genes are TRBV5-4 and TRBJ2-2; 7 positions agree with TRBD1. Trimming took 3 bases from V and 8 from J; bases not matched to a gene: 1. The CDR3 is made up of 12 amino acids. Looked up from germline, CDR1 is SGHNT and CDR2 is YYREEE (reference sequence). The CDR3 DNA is TGTGCCAGCAGCTCAGGGGGAGGGGAGCTGTTTTTT. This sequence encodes CASSSGGGELFF.

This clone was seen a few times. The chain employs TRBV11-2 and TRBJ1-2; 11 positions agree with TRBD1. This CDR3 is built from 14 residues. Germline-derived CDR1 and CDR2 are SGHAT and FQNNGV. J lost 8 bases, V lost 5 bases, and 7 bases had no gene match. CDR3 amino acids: CASSADRGRKGYTF. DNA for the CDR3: TGTGCCAGCAGCGCGGACAGGGGGCGCAAAGGCTACACCTTC. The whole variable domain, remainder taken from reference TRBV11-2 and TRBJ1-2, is EAGVAQSPRYKIIEKRQSVAFWCNPISGHATLYWYQQILGQGPKLLIQFQNNGVVDDSQLPKDRFSAERLKGVDSTLKIQPAKLEDSAVYLCASSADRGRKGYTFGSGTRLTVV.